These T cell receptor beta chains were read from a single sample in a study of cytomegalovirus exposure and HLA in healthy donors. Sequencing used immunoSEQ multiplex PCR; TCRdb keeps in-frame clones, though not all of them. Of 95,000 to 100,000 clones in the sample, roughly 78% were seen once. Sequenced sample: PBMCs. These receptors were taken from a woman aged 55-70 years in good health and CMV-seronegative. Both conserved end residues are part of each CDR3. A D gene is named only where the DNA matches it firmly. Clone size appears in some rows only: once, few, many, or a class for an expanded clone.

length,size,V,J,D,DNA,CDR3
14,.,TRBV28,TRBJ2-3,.,TGTGCCAGCACTCGGGCGACGGGAGCAGATACGCAGTATTTT,CASTRATGADTQYF
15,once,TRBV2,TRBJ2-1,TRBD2,TGTGCCAGCATCGAAGGACTAGACGTTAGCGATGAGCAGTTCTTC,CASIEGLDVSDEQFF
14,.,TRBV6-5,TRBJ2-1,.,TGTGCCAGCAGTTACAGAGGGTCCTACAATGAGCAGTTCTTC,CASSYRGSYNEQFF
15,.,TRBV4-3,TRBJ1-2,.,TGCGCCAGCAGCCAAGATCCGACAGAGAACTATGGCTACACCTTC,CASSQDPTENYGYTF
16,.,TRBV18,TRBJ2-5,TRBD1,TGTGCCAGCTCACTCTTCACCGGGACAGGGGAAGAGACCCAGTACTTC,CASSLFTGTGEETQYF
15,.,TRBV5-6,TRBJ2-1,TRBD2,TGTGCCAGCAGCTTGGTACCTAGCGGGAGCGGTGAGCAGTTCTTC,CASSLVPSGSGEQFF
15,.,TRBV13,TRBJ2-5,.,TGTGCCAGCAGCTTAAGGCGGGAAATCCAAGAGACCCAGTACTTC,CASSLRREIQETQYF
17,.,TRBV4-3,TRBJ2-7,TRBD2,TGCGCCAGCAGCCAAGATCTGACTAGCGGGGGGGATTACGAGCAGTACTTC,CASSQDLTSGGDYEQYF
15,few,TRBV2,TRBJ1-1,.,TGTGCCAGCAGTCCCTTTGTTTCCTCTAACACTGAAGCTTTCTTT,CASSPFVSSNTEAFF
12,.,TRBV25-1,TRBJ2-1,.,TGTGCCAGCAGTGAACCTCACAATGAGCAGTTCTTC,CASSEPHNEQFF
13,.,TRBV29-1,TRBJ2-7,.,TGCAGCGTTGTTTCGGGGTTGGCGTACGAGCAGTACTTC,CSVVSGLAYEQYF
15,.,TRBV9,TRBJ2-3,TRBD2,TGTGCCAGCAGCGTAGATAGCGGGGCATCAGATACGCAGTATTTT,CASSVDSGASDTQYF
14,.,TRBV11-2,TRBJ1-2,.,TGTGCCAGCAGCTTACAAGGACAGCACTATGGCTACACCTTC,CASSLQGQHYGYTF
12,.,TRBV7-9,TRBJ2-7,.,TGTGCCAGCAGGGACAGCTCCTACGAGCAGTACTTC,CASRDSSYEQYF
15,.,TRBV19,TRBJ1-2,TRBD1,TGTGCCAGTAGTATAAATCTCGGGACAGAGTATGGCTACACCTTC,CASSINLGTEYGYTF
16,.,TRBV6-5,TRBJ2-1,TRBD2,TGTGCCAGCAGTTCACTAGCGGGAGTAGGTTACAATGAGCAGTTCTTC,CASSSLAGVGYNEQFF
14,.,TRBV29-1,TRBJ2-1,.,TGCAGCGTTGCCAGGGCAGGGTCCTACAATGAGCAGTTCTTC,CSVARAGSYNEQFF
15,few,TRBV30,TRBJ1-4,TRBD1,TGTGCCTGGAGTGTGAGGGGGCTGACTAATGAAAAACTGTTTTTT,CAWSVRGLTNEKLFF
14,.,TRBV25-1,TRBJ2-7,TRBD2,TGTGCCAGCAGTGAGGGACTAGCGAGCTACGAGCAGTACTTC,CASSEGLASYEQYF
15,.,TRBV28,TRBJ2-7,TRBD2,TGTGCCAGCAGCCCCGGGGGGACTAGCGGCTACGAGCAGTACTTC,CASSPGGTSGYEQYF
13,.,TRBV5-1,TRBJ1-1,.,TGCGCCAGCAGCCCGAGGGAAAACACTGAAGCTTTCTTT,CASSPRENTEAFF
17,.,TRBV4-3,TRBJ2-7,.,TGCGCCAGCAGCCAAGCCCTAGGGACCGCTAGCGCCTACGAGCAGTACTTC,CASSQALGTASAYEQYF
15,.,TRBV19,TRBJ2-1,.,TGTGCCAGTACTAGTACGGCCAGCTCCTACAATGAGCAGTTCTTC,CASTSTASSYNEQFF
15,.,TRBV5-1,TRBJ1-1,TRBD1,TGCGCCAGCAGCGAGATAGGGACAGCGAACACTGAAGCTTTCTTT,CASSEIGTANTEAFF
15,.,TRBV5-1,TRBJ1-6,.,TGCGCCAGCAGCTTGGAGCAGGACTATAATTCACCCCTCCACTTT,CASSLEQDYNSPLHF
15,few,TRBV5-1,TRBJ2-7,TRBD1,TGCGCCAGCAGCTTGGAAACGGGACAGGTGTCAGAGCAGTACTTC,CASSLETGQVSEQYF
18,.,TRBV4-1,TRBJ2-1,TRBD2,TGCGCCAGCAGCCAAGGACTAGCGGGAGGGCCGCCCTACAATGAGCAGTTCTTC,CASSQGLAGGPPYNEQFF
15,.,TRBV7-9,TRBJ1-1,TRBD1,TGTGCCAGCAGCCTCCGGGACAGGGCGCTTAATGAAGCTTTCTTT,CASSLRDRALNEAFF
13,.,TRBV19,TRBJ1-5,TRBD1,TGTGCCAGTAGTAAAGGGACAGGGCAGCCCCAGCATTTT,CASSKGTGQPQHF
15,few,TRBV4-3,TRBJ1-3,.,TGCGCCAGCAGCCAAGATGGGACAACTGGAAACACCATATATTTT,CASSQDGTTGNTIYF
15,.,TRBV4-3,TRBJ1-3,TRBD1,TGCGCCAGCAGCCAAGATTGGACAGGGGGAAACACCATATATTTT,CASSQDWTGGNTIYF
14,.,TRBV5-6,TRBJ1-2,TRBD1,TGTGCCAGCACCGTGTTGACAGGGACCTATGGCTACACCTTC,CASTVLTGTYGYTF
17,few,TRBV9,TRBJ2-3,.,TGTGCCAGCAGCCCCCCAGGGGGGACAGTCTTCACAGATACGCAGTATTTT,CASSPPGGTVFTDTQYF
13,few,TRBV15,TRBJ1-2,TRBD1,TGTGCCACCAGTACCGGGACAGGGTTTGGCTACACCTTC,CATSTGTGFGYTF
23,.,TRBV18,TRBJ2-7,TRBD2,TGTGCCAGCTCACCAGGACAGGGAGGGTCAACCGGGACTAGCGGGGGCACCCCCTACGAGCAGTACTTC,CASSPGQGGSTGTSGGTPYEQYF
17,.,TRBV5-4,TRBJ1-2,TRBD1,TGTGCCAGCAGCGCAGATCCGGGACAGGGGGTTTACTATGGCTACACCTTC,CASSADPGQGVYYGYTF
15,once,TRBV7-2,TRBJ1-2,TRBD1,TGTGCCAGCGGGGGAAGGGGGCAGGGAATCGGTGGCTACACCTTC,CASGGRGQGIGGYTF
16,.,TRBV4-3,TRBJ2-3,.,TGCGCCAGCAGCCAAGGACAGTTCCATGGGACAGATACGCAGTATTTT,CASSQGQFHGTDTQYF
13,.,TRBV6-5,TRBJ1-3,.,TGTGCCAGCAGTTACTCAAGAGAAAACACCATATATTTT,CASSYSRENTIYF
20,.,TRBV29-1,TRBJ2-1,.,TGCAGCGTTTCTCCAAAGGAGGGTAGGTACATGACTTACTCCTACAATGAGCAGTTCTTC,CSVSPKEGRYMTYSYNEQFF
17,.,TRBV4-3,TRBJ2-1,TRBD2,TGCGCCAGCAGCCAGGGCGCCCTAGCGGGAGTCAACAATGAGCAGTTCTTC,CASSQGALAGVNNEQFF
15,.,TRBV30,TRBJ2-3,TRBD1,TGTGCCTGGAGTGAGGGACAGGGAAGCACAGATACGCAGTATTTT,CAWSEGQGSTDTQYF